This passage covers 19 T cell receptor beta chains from one sample sequenced in a study of CD8 T cells in Susac syndrome. An amount of RNA that ranged from roughly 0.45 to 1 ug was reverse transcribed with random hexamers. TCRdb reanalysed the immunoSEQ multiplex PCR reads using MiXCR and keeps one entry per CDR3 protein. The table has roughly 120,000 distinct CDR3 sequences, around 95% seen once. Sequencing input: CD4+ T cells from PBMCs. The receptors here all came from a human donor in good health.

The rearrangement uses TRBV7-9 and TRBJ2-3; 7 bases match TRBD1. V lost 0 bases, J lost 6 bases, and 3 bases stayed unmatched. CDR3 length equals 14 residues. Germline V gene sequence: CDR1 SEHNR, CDR2 FQNEAQ (reference sequence). The CDR3 spells CASSLAGQRDTQYF. DNA for the CDR3: TGTGCCAGCAGCTTAGCGGGACAGCGGGATACGCAGTATTTT.

V gene TRBV20-1 combines with J gene TRBJ1-4; D perhaps matches TRBD1 (6 bases). The CDR3 is made up of 14 amino acids. Trimming left V 4 bases short and J 0 bases short, with 9 bases between. The germline gives CDR1 DFQATT, CDR2 SNEGSKA (reference sequence). CDR3 sequence reads: CSAMRTATNEKLFF. The CDR3, as DNA: TGCAGTGCTATGAGGACAGCAACTAATGAAAAACTGTTTTTT.

V usage is TRBV23-1 and J usage is TRBJ2-1, with D possibly matching TRBD2 (6 bases). TRBV23-1 is marked as an open reading frame, function uncertain. Trimming left V 0 bases short and J 9 bases short, with 12 bases between. The CDR3 loop spans 14 amino acids. The CDR3 sequence: CASSQSVRGTEQFF. The CDR3 DNA is TGCGCCAGCAGTCAATCGGTGCGGGGTACTGAGCAGTTCTTC.

The chain employs TRBV29-1 and TRBJ1-2; D not certain. The germline V gene has CDR1 SQVTM and CDR2 ANQGSEA. The ends were cut back, 4 bases at V and 2 bases at J, with 8 bases in the middle. The CDR3 extends over 12 amino acids. The CDR3 DNA reads TGCAGCGTTGTTGACCCAAACTATGGCTACACCTTC. Translated, it gives CSVVDPNYGYTF.

This chain uses TRBV12-3 or TRBV12-4 with TRBJ1-5, with TRBD1 matching 8 bases. This CDR3 has 18 amino acids. J lost 3 bases, V lost 6 bases, and 16 bases had no gene match. CDR3 nucleotide sequence: TGTGCCAGCAGCTGGGACAGGCCCGACGTTCGGCCCAATCAGCCCCAGCATTTT. Translating it yields CASSWDRPDVRPNQPQHF.

This rearrangement joins TRBV9 to TRBJ2-5; no clear D gene. CDR1 SGDLS and CDR2 YYNGEE come from the germline V gene. CDR3 size: 14 residues. The ends were cut back, 0 bases at V and 4 bases at J, with 10 bases in the middle. The DNA for the CDR3 is TGTGCCAGCAGCGTAGCTGGATGGGGAGAGACCCAGTACTTC. It yields the protein CASSVAGWGETQYF.

The chain recombines TRBV29-1 with TRBJ1-1, with D possibly matching TRBD1 (5 bases). V lost 4 bases and J 4 bases, leaving 16 bases between the germline ends. The CDR3 sequence is 14 residues long. Germline V gene lookup returns CDR1 SQVTM and CDR2 ANQGSEA. The CDR3 loop is CSVVARTSFTEAFF. Written as DNA, the CDR3 is TGCAGCGTTGTGGCTAGGACATCGTTCACTGAAGCTTTCTTT.

The gene calls are TRBV2 and TRBJ2-5; perhaps TRBD2 as D (6 bases). The CDR3 sequence is 13 residues long. Germline values: CDR1 SNHLY, CDR2 FYNNEI. Trimming removed 9 bases from V and 2 bases from J, with 13 bases in between. The CDR3 DNA follows: TGTGCCAGTATCCGGGACTCTCAAGAGACCCAGTACTTC. Translating gives CASIRDSQETQYF.

This sequence joins TRBV12-3 or TRBV12-4 and TRBJ1-5; D remains unclear. Deletions cut 1 base from V and 4 bases from J, with 17 bases between. This CDR3 has 17 residues. CDR3 residues: CASSLGRAGSGNQPQHF. Written as DNA, the CDR3 is TGTGCCAGCAGTTTAGGGAGGGCGGGGTCGGGGAATCAGCCCCAGCATTTT.

The rearrangement links TRBV3-1 to TRBJ2-5, with 9 bases matching TRBD1. The CDR3 runs to 14 residues. From germline, CDR1 is LGHDT and CDR2 YNNKEL (reference sequence). The V gene end was trimmed by 3 bases and the J gene end by 3 bases; junction bases not matched to a gene: 2. The CDR3 here is CASSQWDREETQYF. CDR3 nucleotides: TGTGCCAGCAGCCAGTGGGACAGGGAAGAGACCCAGTACTTC.

The rearrangement links TRBV5-1 to TRBJ2-1; tentative D call: TRBD1 (6 bases). Trimming cost V 0 bases and J 7 bases, with 14 bases left between them. This CDR3 has 15 amino acids. CDR1 SGHRS and CDR2 YFSETQ come from the germline V gene. The DNA for the CDR3 is TGCGCCAGCAGCTTGGCCGCAGGGGTTGTGAATGAGCAGTTCTTC. This gives the protein CASSLAAGVVNEQFF.

CDR3 nucleotide sequence: TGTGCCATCAGTGAGTCGACAGAATATAGCAATCAGCCCCAGCATTTT. Protein product: CAISESTEYSNQPQHF. The chain recombines TRBV10-3 with TRBJ1-5, with D perhaps TRBD1 (5 bases). The V gene lost 0 bases and the J gene lost 0 bases, with 9 bases spanning the gap. The CDR3 has 16 amino acids. The germline CDR1 and CDR2 sequences are ENHRY and SYGVKD.

V is TRBV6-2 or TRBV6-3 and J is TRBJ1-5, with D unclear. The germline V gene encodes CDR1 MNHEY and CDR2 SVGEGT. V shed 7 bases and J shed 1 base, with 17 bases lying between them. This CDR3 is 16 amino acids long. CDR3 sequence reads: CASTVNSLYSNQPQHF. The CDR3 DNA reads as TGTGCCAGCACAGTTAATAGCCTCTACAGCAATCAGCCCCAGCATTTT.

The CDR3 DNA follows: TGTGCCAGCAGCTTCTCCAGGGGAGATACGCAGTATTTT. Amino acid sequence: CASSFSRGDTQYF. V usage is TRBV11-3 and J usage is TRBJ2-3, with D perhaps TRBD1 (6 bases). Trimming pared 3 bases from V and 5 bases from J, leaving 9 bases between. This CDR3 contains 13 residues. Germline CDR1 is SGHNT and CDR2 is YENEEA.

This clonotype was counted once. The V and J genes are TRBV6-2 or TRBV6-3 and TRBJ2-7, with D maybe TRBD1 (6 bases). CDR1 MNHEY and CDR2 SVGEGT come from the germline V gene. The V gene lost 0 bases and the J gene lost 2 bases, with 20 bases spanning the gap. The CDR3 is 18 amino acids. This CDR3 is CASSYSTYLQGSPYEQYF. The CDR3 bases are TGTGCCAGCAGTTACTCAACTTATTTACAGGGATCCCCCTACGAGCAGTACTTC.

This rearrangement joins TRBV29-1 to TRBJ2-3, with 12 bases fitting TRBD1. Germline V gene data show CDR1 as SQVTM and CDR2 as ANQGSEA. The CDR3 length is 16 residues. Losses at the gene ends were 6 bases for V and 11 bases for J; bases not matched to a gene: 18. CDR3 bases: TGCAGCGTAGCCGCACCCGGGACAGGGGGCCCCAGAGTGCAGTATTTT. This encodes CSVAAPGTGGPRVQYF.

The V call is TRBV5-1, the J call TRBJ2-7; 7 bases match TRBD1. This CDR3 is 16 amino acids long. The germline gives CDR1 SGHRS, CDR2 YFSETQ. V was pared by 0 bases and J by 0 bases, with 6 bases of the junction left unmatched. CDR3 nucleotide sequence: TGCGCCAGCAGCTTGGCCGGCAGGGGGACCTCCTACGAGCAGTACTTC. This sequence encodes CASSLAGRGTSYEQYF.

This clonotype was picked up one time. The chain joins TRBV20-1 to TRBJ1-5, with 7 positions matching TRBD1. Germline lookup yields CDR1 DFQATT and CDR2 SNEGSKA (reference sequence). V gave up 6 bases and J gave up 2 bases; unmatched junction bases: 7. This CDR3 spans 14 amino acids. CDR3 coding DNA: TGCAGTGCCTCGTTAGGACAGGGCAATCAGCCCCAGCATTTT. Residues: CSASLGQGNQPQHF.

V and J are TRBV7-9 and TRBJ2-4; D is unresolved. The CDR3 covers 16 residues. The germline CDR1 and CDR2 sequences are SEHNR and FQNEAQ (reference sequence). V lost 5 bases and J 8 bases, leaving 22 bases between the germline ends. Written as DNA, the CDR3 is TGTGCCAGCAGCCCTCCCGGCGTACGCCGGGTGGACATTCAGTACTTC. This translates into CASSPPGVRRVDIQYF. Based on the CDR3 plus reference TRBV7-9 and TRBJ2-4, the full variable domain is DTGVSQNPRHKITKRGQNVTFRCDPISEHNRLYWYRQTLGQGPEFLTYFQNEAQLEKSRLLSDRFSAERPKGSFSTLEIQRTEQGDSAMYLCASSPPGVRRVDIQYFGAGTRLSVL.